Below are 3 T cell receptor beta chains sequenced from a single sample in a study of cytomegalovirus exposure and HLA in healthy donors. The PCR was carried out with 60 Vbeta primers and 13 Jbeta primers. TCRdb keeps only in-frame clones here, not all; method: immunoSEQ multiplex PCR. The sample has fewer than 110,000 clones; 74% are singletons. Sequenced material: PBMCs. Source of these receptors: a woman aged 35 to 49 in good health and CMV-seropositive.

The count of this clone is one. V gene TRBV19 combines with J gene TRBJ1-3, with D maybe TRBD1 (6 bases). Germline CDR1 is LNHDA and CDR2 is SQIVND (reference sequence). Deletions cut 3 bases from V and 0 bases from J, with 9 bases between. The CDR3 spans 15 residues. As DNA, the CDR3 is TGTGCCAGTAGTATCACAGGGAGCTCTGGAAACACCATATATTTT. This encodes CASSITGSSGNTIYF.

The chain joins TRBV4-1 to TRBJ2-5; 9 positions agree with TRBD2. V was clipped by 6 bases and J by 5 bases; unmatched bases: 10. The CDR3 totals 15 residues. Germline V gene data show CDR1 as MGHRA and CDR2 as YSYEKL. The CDR3 DNA reads TGCGCCAGCAGTCCCTATAGCGGGGGAGGGGAGACCCAGTACTTC. It yields the protein CASSPYSGGGETQYF.

The gene calls are TRBV7-3 and TRBJ2-4; 10 bases are shared with TRBD1. V dropped 4 bases and J dropped 7; count of bases not matched to a gene: 10. Germline V gene sequence: CDR1 SGHTA, CDR2 FQGTGA. CDR3 size: 16 residues. The CDR3 coding sequence is TGTGCCAGCAGCTCAAGAACCGGGACAGGGGCGAACATTCAGTACTTC. Encoded protein: CASSSRTGTGANIQYF.